This T cell receptor (beta chain) was captured by sequencing in a study of control samples from healthy donors and cancer patients. V was shortened by 1 base and J by 5 bases, with 8 bases between the two germline ends. The CDR3 is 13 residues long. Germline loops: CDR1 MNHEY, CDR2 SVGAGI. TCRdb's table, derived via immunoSEQ multiplex PCR, lists solely in-frame clones and lacks some. The data show about 100,000 clones, 87% seen once. The receptor's source is a woman aged 45 to 65 in good health. The sample taken for sequencing was blood. The V call is TRBV6-5, the J call TRBJ2-5, with D uncertain. The CDR3 is CASSYLGTETQYF. The CDR3 DNA reads TGTGCCAGCAGTTACTTGGGTACCGAGACCCAGTACTTC.